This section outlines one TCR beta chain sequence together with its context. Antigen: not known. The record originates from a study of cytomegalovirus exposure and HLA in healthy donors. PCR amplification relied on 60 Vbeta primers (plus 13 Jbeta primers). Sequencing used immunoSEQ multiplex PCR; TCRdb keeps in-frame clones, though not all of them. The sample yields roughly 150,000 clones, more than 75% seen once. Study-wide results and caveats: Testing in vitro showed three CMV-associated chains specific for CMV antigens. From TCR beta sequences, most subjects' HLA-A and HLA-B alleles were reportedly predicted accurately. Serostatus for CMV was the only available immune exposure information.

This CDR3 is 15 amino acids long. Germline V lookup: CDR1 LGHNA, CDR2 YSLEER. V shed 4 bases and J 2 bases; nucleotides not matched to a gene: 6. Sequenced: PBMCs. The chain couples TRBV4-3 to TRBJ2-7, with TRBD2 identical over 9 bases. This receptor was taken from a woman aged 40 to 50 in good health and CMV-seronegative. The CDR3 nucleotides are TGCGCCAGCAGCCCAGGGGCTAGCGGGACCTACGAGCAGTACTTC. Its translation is CASSPGASGTYEQYF.